The clone carrying this TCR beta chain was picked up a small number of times. Its antigen is currently unknown. Sorting of CD4+ naive, central memory, regulatory and stem cell-like memory cells was performed via CD45RO/CCR7/CD25/CD127/CD95/CD27. The data belong to a study of beta chain features in type 1 diabetes. Study-level findings and limits: Shortening of TCRB CDR3s, moderate but significant, appeared in all four CD4+ subsets of Type 1 diabetes patients. Among type 1 diabetes patients, VDJ junctions had fewer insertions and more deletions.

Sequencing targeted expressed TCRB transcripts, as all isolated RNA had been reverse transcribed. Sequenced naive, central memory and regulatory T cell samples produced an average of roughly 3.9 million reads. Profiling relied on immunoSEQ multiplex PCR, and the TCRdb table lists in-frame clones only, not all of them. The repertoire consists of more than 300,000 clones, with 9.6% occurring once and the leading ten covering 0.45% to 0.65%. Sequencing input: central memory CD4+ T cells from blood. This sequence originates from a man aged 25-45 years with type 1 diabetes.

CDR3 coding DNA: TGTGCCAGCAGTTTAATCGGGGGTTACGAGCAGTACTTC. Protein product: CASSLIGGYEQYF. This chain joins TRBV27 and TRBJ2-7; weak D call: TRBD2 (6 bases). V lost 2 bases to trimming and J lost 4 bases, with 9 bases between them. Germline V gene lookup returns CDR1 MNHEY and CDR2 SMNVEV (reference sequence). The CDR3 runs 13 residues.